This TCR beta chain was recorded in a study of CXCR3-negative and CXCR3-positive naive CD8 T cells. There are 13 residues in the CDR3. Germline CDR1 is SQVTM and CDR2 is ANQGSEA. Through 5' RACE with UMI labels, the TRB cDNA libraries were prepared. TCRdb processed the 5' RACE reads again and assigns one entry to each CDR3 protein, with no DNA. Its table records 40,000 to 55,000 distinct CDR3 sequences. The V gene is TRBV29-1, the J gene TRBJ2-1; TCRdb calls TRBD2, which cannot be checked without DNA. The sample comprised naive CXCR3- CD8+ T cells from blood. Subset of the sample: CD45RO-CCR7+CD27+CD95- naive CD8+ T cells lacking CXCR3 (TNR3-). The TCR originated in a human donor in good health. Some clones in this sample may be carry-over from other donors' samples. The CDR3 sequence is CSVEGLAGDEQFF.